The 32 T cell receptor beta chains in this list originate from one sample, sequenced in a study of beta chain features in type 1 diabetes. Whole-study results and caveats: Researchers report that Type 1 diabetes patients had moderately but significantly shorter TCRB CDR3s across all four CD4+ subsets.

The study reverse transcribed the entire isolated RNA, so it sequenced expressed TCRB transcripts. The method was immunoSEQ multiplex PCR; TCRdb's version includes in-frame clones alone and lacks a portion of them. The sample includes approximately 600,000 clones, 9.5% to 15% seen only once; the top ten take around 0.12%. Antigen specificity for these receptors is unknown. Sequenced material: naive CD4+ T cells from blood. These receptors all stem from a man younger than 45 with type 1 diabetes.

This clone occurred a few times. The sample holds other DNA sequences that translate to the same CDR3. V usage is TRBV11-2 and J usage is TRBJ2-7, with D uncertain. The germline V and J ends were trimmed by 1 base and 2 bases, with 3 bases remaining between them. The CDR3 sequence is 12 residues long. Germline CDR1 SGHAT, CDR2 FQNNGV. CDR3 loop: CASSLGAYEQYF. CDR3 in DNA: TGTGCCAGCAGCTTAGGGGCCTACGAGCAGTACTTC.

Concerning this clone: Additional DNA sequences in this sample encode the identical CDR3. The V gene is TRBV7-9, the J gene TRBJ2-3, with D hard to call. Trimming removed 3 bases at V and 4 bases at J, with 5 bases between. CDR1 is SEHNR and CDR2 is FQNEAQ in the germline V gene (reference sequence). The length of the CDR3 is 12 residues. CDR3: CASSLVADTQYF. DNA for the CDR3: TGTGCCAGCAGCTTGGTAGCAGATACGCAGTATTTT.

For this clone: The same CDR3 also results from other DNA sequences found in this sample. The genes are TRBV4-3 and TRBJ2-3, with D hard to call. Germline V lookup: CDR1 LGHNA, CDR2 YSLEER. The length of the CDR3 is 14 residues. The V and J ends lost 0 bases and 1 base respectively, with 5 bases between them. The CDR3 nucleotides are TGCGCCAGCAGCCAAGATGGGGGCACAGATACGCAGTATTTT. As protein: CASSQDGGTDTQYF.

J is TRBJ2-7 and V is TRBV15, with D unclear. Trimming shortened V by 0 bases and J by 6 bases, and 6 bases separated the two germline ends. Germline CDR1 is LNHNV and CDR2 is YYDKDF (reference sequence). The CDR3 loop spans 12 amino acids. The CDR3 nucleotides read TGTGCCACCAGCAGAGATACGGGCGAGCAGTACTTC. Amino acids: CATSRDTGEQYF. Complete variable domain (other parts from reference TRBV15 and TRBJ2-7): DAMVIQNPRYQVTQFGKPVTLSCSQTLNHNVMYWYQQKSSQAPKLLFHYYDKDFNNEADTPDNFQSRRPNTSFCFLDIRSPGLGDTAMYLCATSRDTGEQYFGPGTRLTVT.

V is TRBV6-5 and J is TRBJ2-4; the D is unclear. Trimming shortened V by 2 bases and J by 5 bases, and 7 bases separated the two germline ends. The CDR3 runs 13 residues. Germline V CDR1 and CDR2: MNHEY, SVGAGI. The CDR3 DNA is TGTGCCAGCAGTTACAAGCGTCAAAACATTCAGTACTTC. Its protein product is CASSYKRQNIQYF.

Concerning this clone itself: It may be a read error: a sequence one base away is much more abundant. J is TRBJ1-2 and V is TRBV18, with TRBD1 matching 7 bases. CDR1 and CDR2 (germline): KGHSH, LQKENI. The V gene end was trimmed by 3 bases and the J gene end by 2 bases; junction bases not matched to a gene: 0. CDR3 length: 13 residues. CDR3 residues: CASSPDRNYGYTF. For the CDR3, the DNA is TGTGCCAGCTCACCGGACAGGAACTATGGCTACACCTTC.

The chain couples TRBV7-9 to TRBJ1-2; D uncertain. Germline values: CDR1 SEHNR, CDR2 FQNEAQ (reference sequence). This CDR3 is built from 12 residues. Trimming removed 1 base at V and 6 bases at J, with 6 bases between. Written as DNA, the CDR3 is TGTGCCAGCAGCTTAGATGTGAATGGCTACACCTTC. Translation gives CASSLDVNGYTF.

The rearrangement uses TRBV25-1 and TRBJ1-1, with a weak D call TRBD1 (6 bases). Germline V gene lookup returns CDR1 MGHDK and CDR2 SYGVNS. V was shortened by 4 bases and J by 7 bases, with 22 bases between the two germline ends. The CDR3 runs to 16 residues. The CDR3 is CASSVSQGRGLLEAFF. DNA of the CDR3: TGTGCCAGCAGTGTCTCCCAGGGCAGGGGCCTTCTTGAAGCTTTCTTT. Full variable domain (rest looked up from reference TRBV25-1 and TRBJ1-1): EADIYQTPRYLVIGTGKKITLECSQTMGHDKMYWYQQDPGMELHLIHYSYGVNSTEKGDLSSESTVSRIRTEHFPLTLESARPSHTSQYLCASSVSQGRGLLEAFFGQGTRLTVV.

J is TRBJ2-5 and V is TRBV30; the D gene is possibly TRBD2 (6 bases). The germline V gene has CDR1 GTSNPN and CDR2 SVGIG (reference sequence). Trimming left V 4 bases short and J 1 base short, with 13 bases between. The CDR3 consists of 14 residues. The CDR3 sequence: CAWTPAGSQETQYF. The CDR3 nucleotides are TGTGCCTGGACCCCCGCGGGGAGCCAAGAGACCCAGTACTTC. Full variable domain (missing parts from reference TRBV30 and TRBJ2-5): SQTIHQWPATLVQPVGSPLSLECTVEGTSNPNLYWYRQAAGRGLQLLFYSVGIGQISSEVPQNLSASRPQDRQFILSSKKLLLSDSGFYLCAWTPAGSQETQYFGPGTRLLVL.

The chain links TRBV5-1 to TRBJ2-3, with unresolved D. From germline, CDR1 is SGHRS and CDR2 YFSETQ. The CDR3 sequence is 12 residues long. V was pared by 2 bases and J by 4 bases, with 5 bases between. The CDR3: CASSLYADTQYF. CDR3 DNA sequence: TGCGCCAGCAGCTTATACGCAGATACGCAGTATTTT.

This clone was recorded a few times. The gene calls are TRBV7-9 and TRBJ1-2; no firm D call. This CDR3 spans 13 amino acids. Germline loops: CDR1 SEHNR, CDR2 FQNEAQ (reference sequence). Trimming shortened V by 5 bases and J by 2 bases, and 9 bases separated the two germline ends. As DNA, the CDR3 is TGTGCCAGCAGCCGCACAGACAACTATGGCTACACCTTC. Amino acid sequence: CASSRTDNYGYTF.

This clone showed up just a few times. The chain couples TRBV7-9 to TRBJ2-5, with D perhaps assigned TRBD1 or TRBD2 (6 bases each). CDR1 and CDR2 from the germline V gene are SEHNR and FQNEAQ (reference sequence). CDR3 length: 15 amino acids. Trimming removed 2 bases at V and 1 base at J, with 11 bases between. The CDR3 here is CASSLTWGAQETQYF. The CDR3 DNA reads TGTGCCAGCAGCTTAACTTGGGGGGCCCAAGAGACCCAGTACTTC.

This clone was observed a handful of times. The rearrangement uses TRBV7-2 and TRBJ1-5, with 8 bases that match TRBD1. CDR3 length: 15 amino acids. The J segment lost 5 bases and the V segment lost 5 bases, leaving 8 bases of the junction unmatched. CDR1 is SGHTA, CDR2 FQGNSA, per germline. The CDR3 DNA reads TGTGCCAGCAGCCCCCCAGGGGGCTTTGATCAGCCCCAGCATTTT. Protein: CASSPPGGFDQPQHF.

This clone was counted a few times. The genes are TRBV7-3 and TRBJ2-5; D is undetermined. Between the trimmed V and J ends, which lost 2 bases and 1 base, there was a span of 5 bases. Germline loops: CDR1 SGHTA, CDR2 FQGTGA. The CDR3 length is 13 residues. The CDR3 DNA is TGTGCCAGCAGCTTAGACTTCCAAGAGACCCAGTACTTC. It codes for CASSLDFQETQYF.

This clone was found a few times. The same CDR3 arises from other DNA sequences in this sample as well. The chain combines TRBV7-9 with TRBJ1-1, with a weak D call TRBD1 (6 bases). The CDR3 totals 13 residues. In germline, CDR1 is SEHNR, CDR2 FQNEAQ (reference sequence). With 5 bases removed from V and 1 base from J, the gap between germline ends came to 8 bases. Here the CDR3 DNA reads TGTGCCAGCAGCCTGGGACAGAACACTGAAGCTTTCTTT. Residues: CASSLGQNTEAFF.

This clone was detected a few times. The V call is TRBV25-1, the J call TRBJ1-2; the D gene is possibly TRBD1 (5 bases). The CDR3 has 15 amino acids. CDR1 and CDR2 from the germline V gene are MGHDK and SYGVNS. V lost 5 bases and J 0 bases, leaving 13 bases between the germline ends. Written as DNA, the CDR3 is TGTGCCAGCAGTTTCACGGCGGGGCCTAACTATGGCTACACCTTC. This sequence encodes CASSFTAGPNYGYTF.

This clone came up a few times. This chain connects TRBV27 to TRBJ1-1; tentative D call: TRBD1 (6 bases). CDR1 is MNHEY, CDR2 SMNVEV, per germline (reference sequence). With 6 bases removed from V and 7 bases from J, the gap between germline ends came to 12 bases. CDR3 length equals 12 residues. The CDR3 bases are TGTGCCAGCAGAGAAGACAGGAGTGAAGCTTTCTTT. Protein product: CASREDRSEAFF.

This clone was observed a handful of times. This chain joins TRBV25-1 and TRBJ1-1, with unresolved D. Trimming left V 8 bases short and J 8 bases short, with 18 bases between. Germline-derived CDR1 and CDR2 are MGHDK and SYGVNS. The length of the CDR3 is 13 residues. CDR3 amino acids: CASLHRSGLEAFF. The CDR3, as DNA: TGTGCCAGCCTCCATAGAAGCGGGTTAGAAGCTTTCTTT.

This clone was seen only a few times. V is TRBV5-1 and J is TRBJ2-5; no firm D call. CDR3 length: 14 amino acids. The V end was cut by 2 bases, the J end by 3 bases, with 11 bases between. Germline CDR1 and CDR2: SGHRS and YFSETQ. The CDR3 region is CASSLGHLEETQYF. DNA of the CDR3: TGCGCCAGCAGCTTAGGCCACCTCGAAGAGACCCAGTACTTC.

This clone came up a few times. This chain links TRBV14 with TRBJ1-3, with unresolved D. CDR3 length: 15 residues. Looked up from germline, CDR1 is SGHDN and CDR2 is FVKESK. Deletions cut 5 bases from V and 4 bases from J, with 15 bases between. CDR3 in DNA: TGTGCCAGCAGCTCACTACCGACGGAAGGAAACACCATATATTTT. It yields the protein CASSSLPTEGNTIYF.

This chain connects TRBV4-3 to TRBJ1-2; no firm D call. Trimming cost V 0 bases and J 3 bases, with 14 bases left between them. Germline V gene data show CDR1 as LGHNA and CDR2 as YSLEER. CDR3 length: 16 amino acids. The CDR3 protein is CASSQDRRGQDYGYTF. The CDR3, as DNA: TGCGCCAGCAGCCAAGATCGCCGCGGGCAGGACTATGGCTACACCTTC.

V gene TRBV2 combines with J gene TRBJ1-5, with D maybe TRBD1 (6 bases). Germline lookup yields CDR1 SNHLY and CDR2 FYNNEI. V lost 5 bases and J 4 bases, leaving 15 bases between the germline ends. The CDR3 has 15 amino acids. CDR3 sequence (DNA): TGTGCCAGCAGTCCACGCGGGGGCCCTAATCAGCCCCAGCATTTT. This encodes CASSPRGGPNQPQHF.

CDR3 loop: CASSLYDPVQETQYF. The DNA of the CDR3 is TGTGCCAGCAGTTTATATGATCCGGTTCAAGAGACCCAGTACTTC. The chain couples TRBV28 to TRBJ2-5; no firm D call. V gave up 1 base and J gave up 2 bases, with 11 bases separating them. This CDR3 contains 15 residues. The germline gives CDR1 MDHEN, CDR2 SYDVKM.

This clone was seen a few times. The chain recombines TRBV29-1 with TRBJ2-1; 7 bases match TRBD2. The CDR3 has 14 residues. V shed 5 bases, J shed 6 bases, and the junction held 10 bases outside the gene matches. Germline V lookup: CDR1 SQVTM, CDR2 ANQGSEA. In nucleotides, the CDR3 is TGCAGCGTTCGGGGGGAGGGGTTAAGCAATGAGCAGTTCTTC. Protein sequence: CSVRGEGLSNEQFF.

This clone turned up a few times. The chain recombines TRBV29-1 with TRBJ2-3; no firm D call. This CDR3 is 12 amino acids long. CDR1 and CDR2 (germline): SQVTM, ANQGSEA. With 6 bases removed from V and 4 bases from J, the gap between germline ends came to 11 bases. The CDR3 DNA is TGCAGCGTCTCCCGAGGCGCAGATACGCAGTATTTT. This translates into CSVSRGADTQYF.

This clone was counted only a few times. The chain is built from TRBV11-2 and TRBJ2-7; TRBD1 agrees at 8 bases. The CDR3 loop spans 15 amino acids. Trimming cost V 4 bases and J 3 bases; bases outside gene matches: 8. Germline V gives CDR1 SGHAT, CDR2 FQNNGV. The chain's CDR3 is CASSSIQGADYEQYF. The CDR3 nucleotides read TGTGCCAGCAGCTCTATCCAGGGGGCAGACTACGAGCAGTACTTC.

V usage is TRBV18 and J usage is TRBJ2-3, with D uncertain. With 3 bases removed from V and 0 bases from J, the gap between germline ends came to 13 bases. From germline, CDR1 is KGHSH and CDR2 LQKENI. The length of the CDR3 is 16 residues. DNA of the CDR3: TGTGCCAGCTCACCCGGTCCTCTAGGGAGCACAGATACGCAGTATTTT. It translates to CASSPGPLGSTDTQYF.

The CDR3 spells CASSEDGRSYEQYF. The CDR3 region has the DNA TGTGCCAGCAGCGAGGACGGACGCTCCTACGAGCAGTACTTC. This chain connects TRBV9 to TRBJ2-5; no clear D gene. The J call may not be correct, given that the DNA end is closer to TRBJ2-7. This CDR3 comprises 14 residues. Germline CDR1 reads SGDLS; CDR2 reads YYNGEE.

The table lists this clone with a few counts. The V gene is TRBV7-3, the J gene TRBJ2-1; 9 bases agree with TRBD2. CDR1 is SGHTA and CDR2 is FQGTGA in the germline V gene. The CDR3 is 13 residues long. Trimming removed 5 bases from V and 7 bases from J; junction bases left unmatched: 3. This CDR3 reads CASSVAGVNEQFF. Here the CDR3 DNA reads TGTGCCAGCAGCGTAGCGGGGGTGAATGAGCAGTTCTTC.

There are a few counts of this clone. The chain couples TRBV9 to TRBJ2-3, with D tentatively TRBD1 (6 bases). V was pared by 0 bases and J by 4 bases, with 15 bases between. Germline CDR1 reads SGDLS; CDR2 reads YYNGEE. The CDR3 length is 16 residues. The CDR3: CASSVVGWSGADTQYF. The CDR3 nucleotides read TGTGCCAGCAGCGTAGTAGGGTGGTCAGGGGCAGATACGCAGTATTTT.

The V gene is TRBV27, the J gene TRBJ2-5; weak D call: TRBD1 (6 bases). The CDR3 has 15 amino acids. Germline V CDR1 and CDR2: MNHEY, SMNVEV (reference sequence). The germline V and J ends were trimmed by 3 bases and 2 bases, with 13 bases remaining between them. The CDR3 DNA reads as TGTGCCAGCAGTTTTCACCGGGACACACAAGAGACCCAGTACTTC. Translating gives CASSFHRDTQETQYF.

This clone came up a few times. The DNA for the CDR3 is TGTGCCAGCAGTGCCTTTACAGGTGCCACTGAAGCTTTCTTT. Amino acid sequence: CASSAFTGATEAFF. This chain joins TRBV6-1 and TRBJ1-1; tentatively, D is TRBD1 (5 bases). Germline V gene data show CDR1 as MNHNS and CDR2 as SASEGT. CDR3 length equals 14 residues. V gave up 4 bases and J gave up 4 bases, with 13 bases separating them.